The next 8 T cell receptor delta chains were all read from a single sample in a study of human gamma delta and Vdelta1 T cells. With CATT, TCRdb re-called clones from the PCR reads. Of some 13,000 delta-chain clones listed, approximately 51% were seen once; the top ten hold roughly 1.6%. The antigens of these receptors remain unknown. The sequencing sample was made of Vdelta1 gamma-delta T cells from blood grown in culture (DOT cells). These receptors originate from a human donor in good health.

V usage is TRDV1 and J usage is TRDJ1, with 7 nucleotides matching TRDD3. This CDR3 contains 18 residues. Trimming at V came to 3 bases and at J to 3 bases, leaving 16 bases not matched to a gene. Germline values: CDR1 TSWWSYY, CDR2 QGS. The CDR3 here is CALGDPTLLGATADKLIF. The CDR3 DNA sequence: TGTGCTCTTGGGGATCCGACCCTGCTGGGGGCCACTGCCGATAAACTCATCTTT.

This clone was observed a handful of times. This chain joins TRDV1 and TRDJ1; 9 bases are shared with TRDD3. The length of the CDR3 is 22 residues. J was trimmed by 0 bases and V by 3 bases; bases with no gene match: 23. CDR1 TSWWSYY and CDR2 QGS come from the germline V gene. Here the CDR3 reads CALGDATGLRVLGDLYTDKLIF. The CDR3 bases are TGTGCTCTTGGGGATGCTACTGGCCTCAGAGTACTGGGGGACTTATACACCGATAAACTCATCTTT.

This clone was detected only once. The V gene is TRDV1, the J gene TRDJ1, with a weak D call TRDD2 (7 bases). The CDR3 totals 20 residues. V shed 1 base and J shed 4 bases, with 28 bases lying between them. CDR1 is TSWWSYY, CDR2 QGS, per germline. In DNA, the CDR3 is TGTGCTCTTGGGGAACACCCCATTTTTCCTACTGTGGGGGGAGACGATAAACTCATCTTT. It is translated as CALGEHPIFPTVGGDDKLIF.

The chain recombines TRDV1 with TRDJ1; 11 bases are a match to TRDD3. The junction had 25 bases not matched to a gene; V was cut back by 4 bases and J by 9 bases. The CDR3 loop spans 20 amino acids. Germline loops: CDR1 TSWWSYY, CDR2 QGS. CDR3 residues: CALGVLSAPTVGGYGLELIF. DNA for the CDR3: TGTGCTCTTGGGGTCCTCTCCGCTCCTACGGTTGGGGGATACGGGTTGGAACTCATCTTT.

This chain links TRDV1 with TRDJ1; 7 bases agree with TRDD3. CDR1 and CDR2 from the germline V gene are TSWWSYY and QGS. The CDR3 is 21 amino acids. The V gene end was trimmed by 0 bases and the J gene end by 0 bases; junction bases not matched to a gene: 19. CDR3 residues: CALGELISNARGILNTDKLIF. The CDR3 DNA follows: TGTGCTCTTGGGGAACTAATCTCCAACGCCCGGGGGATCTTAAACACCGATAAACTCATCTTT.

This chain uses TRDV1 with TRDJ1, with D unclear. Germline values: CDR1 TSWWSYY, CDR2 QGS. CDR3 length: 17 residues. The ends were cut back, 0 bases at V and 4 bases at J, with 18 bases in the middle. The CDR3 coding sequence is TGTGCTCTTGGGGAACTAGCGAGGGAGACCCCGGGCGATAAACTCATCTTT. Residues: CALGELARETPGDKLIF.

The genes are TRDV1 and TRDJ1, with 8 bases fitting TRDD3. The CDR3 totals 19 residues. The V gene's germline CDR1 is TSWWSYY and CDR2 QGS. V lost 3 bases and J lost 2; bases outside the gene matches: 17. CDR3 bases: TGTGCTCTTGGGGAGCCCCCTTCCGTAACTGGGGGCTATACCGATAAACTCATCTTT. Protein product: CALGEPPSVTGGYTDKLIF.

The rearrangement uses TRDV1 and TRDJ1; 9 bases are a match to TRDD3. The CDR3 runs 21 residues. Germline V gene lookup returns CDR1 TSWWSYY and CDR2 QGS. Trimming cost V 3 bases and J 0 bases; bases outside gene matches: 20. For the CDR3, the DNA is TGTGCTCTTGGGGATGCCGGAACTCGTACTGGGGGACCCGCGTACACCGATAAACTCATCTTT. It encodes CALGDAGTRTGGPAYTDKLIF.